The rows below give T cell receptor beta chains drawn from one sample of a study of blood T cell repertoires in COVID-19. Profiled with immunoSEQ multiplex PCR; TCRdb holds only in-frame clones, not every one. The sample lists tens of thousands of clones, about 81% occurring once. The source material was peripheral blood. The origin of the receptors is a man at least 80 years old with acute or convalescent COVID-19. Both conserved end residues are part of each CDR3. A D gene is named only where the DNA matches it firmly.

v_call: TRBV5-4
d_call: NA
j_call: TRBJ1-1
cdr3_aa: CASSSGKNTEAFF

v_call: TRBV29-1
d_call: NA
j_call: TRBJ2-7
cdr3_aa: CSVKIPFPPYEQYF

v_call: TRBV4-1
d_call: NA
j_call: TRBJ1-1
cdr3_aa: CASSQAGVGTLNTEAFF

v_call: TRBV5-5
d_call: NA
j_call: TRBJ1-4
cdr3_aa: CASSLDSLNEKLFF

v_call: TRBV27
d_call: NA
j_call: TRBJ2-5
cdr3_aa: CASRDKQETQYF

v_call: TRBV7-9
d_call: NA
j_call: TRBJ1-2
cdr3_aa: CASSSDGYTF

v_call: TRBV2
d_call: NA
j_call: TRBJ2-6
cdr3_aa: CASSGLETGANVLTF

v_call: TRBV5-8
d_call: NA
j_call: TRBJ1-4
cdr3_aa: CASSPQGSRKLFF

v_call: TRBV7-6
d_call: TRBD2
j_call: TRBJ2-1
cdr3_aa: CASSLAASGPREQFF

v_call: TRBV7-2
d_call: TRBD1
j_call: TRBJ1-3
cdr3_aa: CASSLESGGASGNTIYF

v_call: TRBV19
d_call: NA
j_call: TRBJ1-1
cdr3_aa: CASSILADTEAFF

v_call: TRBV3-1/TRBV3-2
d_call: NA
j_call: TRBJ2-5
cdr3_aa: CASSPGRGYQETQYF

v_call: TRBV6-5
d_call: NA
j_call: TRBJ2-2
cdr3_aa: CASSPDTNTGELFF

v_call: TRBV5-1
d_call: TRBD2
j_call: TRBJ2-7
cdr3_aa: CASSLGLADYEQYF

v_call: TRBV5-1
d_call: TRBD2
j_call: TRBJ2-5
cdr3_aa: CASSLGSGGLQETQYF

v_call: TRBV5-5
d_call: TRBD1
j_call: TRBJ1-1
cdr3_aa: CASSHSTGVKTEAFF

v_call: TRBV14
d_call: NA
j_call: TRBJ2-5
cdr3_aa: CASSPGNLEGETQYF

v_call: TRBV7-2
d_call: TRBD2
j_call: TRBJ2-5
cdr3_aa: CASSLAVIGTSGGYGAQYF

v_call: TRBV7-2
d_call: NA
j_call: TRBJ2-7
cdr3_aa: CASSLGGAVSSYEQYF

v_call: TRBV19
d_call: NA
j_call: TRBJ1-1
cdr3_aa: CASSISAGFMNTEAFF

v_call: TRBV29-1
d_call: NA
j_call: TRBJ1-2
cdr3_aa: CSVVGRQGYGYTF

v_call: TRBV6-5
d_call: NA
j_call: TRBJ2-5
cdr3_aa: CASSYGPLGTQYF

v_call: TRBV15
d_call: NA
j_call: TRBJ2-7
cdr3_aa: CATSRDRRQDYEQYF

v_call: TRBV11-2
d_call: NA
j_call: TRBJ2-2
cdr3_aa: CASSLAGGELFF

v_call: TRBV7-3
d_call: TRBD1
j_call: TRBJ1-2
cdr3_aa: CASSLTSAGGNGYTF

v_call: TRBV6-5
d_call: TRBD1
j_call: TRBJ2-2
cdr3_aa: CASSSGQGYTGELFF

v_call: TRBV9
d_call: NA
j_call: TRBJ1-2
cdr3_aa: CASSVRGVANYGYTF

v_call: TRBV10-3
d_call: TRBD1
j_call: TRBJ1-2
cdr3_aa: CAIRMGQGSGYTF

v_call: TRBV19
d_call: NA
j_call: TRBJ1-2
cdr3_aa: CASRLTTGLNYGYTF

v_call: TRBV11-3
d_call: NA
j_call: TRBJ2-1
cdr3_aa: CASSPGSASASQGEQFF

v_call: TRBV4-2
d_call: NA
j_call: TRBJ2-1
cdr3_aa: CASSKLGSLGNEQFF

v_call: TRBV3-1/TRBV3-2
d_call: TRBD2
j_call: TRBJ2-7
cdr3_aa: CASSQGLAGGLYEQYF

v_call: TRBV4-3
d_call: TRBD2
j_call: TRBJ2-1
cdr3_aa: CASSQDPASGGFNEQFF

v_call: TRBV7-9
d_call: NA
j_call: TRBJ1-6
cdr3_aa: CATSDGGGSPLHF

v_call: TRBV24-1
d_call: NA
j_call: TRBJ1-6
cdr3_aa: CATSEESSYNSPLHF

v_call: TRBV19
d_call: NA
j_call: TRBJ2-1
cdr3_aa: CASSHTRRTEQFF

v_call: TRBV19
d_call: TRBD2
j_call: TRBJ2-7
cdr3_aa: CASSRTSGRAGTYEQYF

v_call: TRBV28
d_call: NA
j_call: TRBJ2-7
cdr3_aa: CASSLSWGGRQYF

v_call: TRBV2
d_call: NA
j_call: TRBJ2-3
cdr3_aa: CASLVQTSTDTQYF

v_call: TRBV27
d_call: TRBD2
j_call: TRBJ2-3
cdr3_aa: CASSSGSGRGPDTQYF

v_call: TRBV7-3
d_call: TRBD2
j_call: TRBJ2-4
cdr3_aa: CASSATTSGIQYF

v_call: TRBV2
d_call: TRBD1
j_call: TRBJ2-7
cdr3_aa: CASTSTGGDEQYF

v_call: TRBV6-1
d_call: NA
j_call: TRBJ2-5
cdr3_aa: CASSEGGHRQYF

v_call: TRBV3-1/TRBV3-2
d_call: TRBD2
j_call: TRBJ2-1
cdr3_aa: CASTSLAGELNEQFF

v_call: TRBV12-3/TRBV12-4
d_call: NA
j_call: TRBJ2-2
cdr3_aa: CASSLISGELFF

v_call: TRBV7-9
d_call: NA
j_call: TRBJ2-3
cdr3_aa: CASSLPGGTDTQYF

v_call: TRBV2
d_call: NA
j_call: TRBJ2-7
cdr3_aa: CASSEEGRAEQYF

v_call: TRBV29-1
d_call: NA
j_call: TRBJ2-5
cdr3_aa: CSGLDGGFRGETQYF

v_call: TRBV29-1
d_call: TRBD1
j_call: TRBJ1-1
cdr3_aa: CSVDRFPEAFF

v_call: TRBV29-1
d_call: TRBD2
j_call: TRBJ2-3
cdr3_aa: CSVLAEADTDTQYF

v_call: TRBV7-2
d_call: NA
j_call: TRBJ1-5
cdr3_aa: CASSFPNQPQHF

v_call: TRBV15
d_call: NA
j_call: TRBJ2-5
cdr3_aa: CATSRGGRTQETQYF

v_call: TRBV5-4
d_call: TRBD1
j_call: TRBJ2-7
cdr3_aa: CASSHWDRSDEQYF

v_call: TRBV6-6
d_call: TRBD2
j_call: TRBJ2-1
cdr3_aa: CASTLSGTAYNEQFF

v_call: TRBV11-2
d_call: TRBD1
j_call: TRBJ1-2
cdr3_aa: CASSPGQGLGYTF

v_call: TRBV19
d_call: TRBD2
j_call: TRBJ2-3
cdr3_aa: CASAATSGSPDTQYF

v_call: TRBV10-3
d_call: TRBD1
j_call: TRBJ1-4
cdr3_aa: CAIRDRVGEKLFF

v_call: TRBV19
d_call: NA
j_call: TRBJ2-5
cdr3_aa: CASSRRQAPGTQYF

v_call: TRBV5-6
d_call: NA
j_call: TRBJ2-2
cdr3_aa: CASSSATGSGTGELFF